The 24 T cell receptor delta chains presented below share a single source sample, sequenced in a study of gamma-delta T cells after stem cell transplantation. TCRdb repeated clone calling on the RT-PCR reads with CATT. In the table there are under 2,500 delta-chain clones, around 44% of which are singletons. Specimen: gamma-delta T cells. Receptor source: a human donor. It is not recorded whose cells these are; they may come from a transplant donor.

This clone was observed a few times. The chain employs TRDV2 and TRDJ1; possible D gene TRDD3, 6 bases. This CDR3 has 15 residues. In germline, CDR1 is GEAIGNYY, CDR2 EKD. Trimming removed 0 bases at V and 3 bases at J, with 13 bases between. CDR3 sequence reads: CACDTWGVIADKLIF. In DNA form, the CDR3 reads TGTGCCTGTGACACCTGGGGGGTCATAGCCGATAAACTCATCTTT.

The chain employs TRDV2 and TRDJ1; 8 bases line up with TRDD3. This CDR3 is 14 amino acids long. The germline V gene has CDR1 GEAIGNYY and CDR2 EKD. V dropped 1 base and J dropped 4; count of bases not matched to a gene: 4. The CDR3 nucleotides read TGTGCCTGTGACACGTTACTGGGGGGCGATAAACTCATCTTT. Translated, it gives CACDTLLGGDKLIF.

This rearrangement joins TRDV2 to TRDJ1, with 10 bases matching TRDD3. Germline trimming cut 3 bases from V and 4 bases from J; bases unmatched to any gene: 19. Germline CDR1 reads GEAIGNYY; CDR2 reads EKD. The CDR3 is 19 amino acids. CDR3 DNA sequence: TGTGCCTGTGACTCCCTATCGGCCCTCCGGGGGGATACGGGCGATAAACTCATCTTT. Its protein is CACDSLSALRGDTGDKLIF.

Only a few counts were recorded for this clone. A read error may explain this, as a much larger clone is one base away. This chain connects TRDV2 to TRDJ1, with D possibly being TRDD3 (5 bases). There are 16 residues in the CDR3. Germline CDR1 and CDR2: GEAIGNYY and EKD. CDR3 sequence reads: CACDTVGMAYTGKLIF. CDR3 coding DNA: TGTGCCTGTGACACCGTAGGGATGGCGTACACCGGTAAACTCATCTTT.

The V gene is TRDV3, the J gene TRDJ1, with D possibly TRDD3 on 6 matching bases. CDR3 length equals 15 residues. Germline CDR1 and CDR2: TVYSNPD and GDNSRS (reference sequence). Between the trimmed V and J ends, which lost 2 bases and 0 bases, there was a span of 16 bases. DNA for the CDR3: TGTGCCTTTTCCTTCGTCTTGGGGGACACCGATAAACTCATCTTT. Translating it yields CAFSFVLGDTDKLIF.

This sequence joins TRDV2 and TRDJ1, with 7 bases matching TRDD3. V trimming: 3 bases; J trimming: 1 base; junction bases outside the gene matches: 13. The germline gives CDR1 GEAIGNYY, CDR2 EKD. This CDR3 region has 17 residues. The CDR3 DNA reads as TGTGCCTGTGACTCCATCAACTGGGGTCCCATCACCGATAAACTCATCTTT. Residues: CACDSINWGPITDKLIF.

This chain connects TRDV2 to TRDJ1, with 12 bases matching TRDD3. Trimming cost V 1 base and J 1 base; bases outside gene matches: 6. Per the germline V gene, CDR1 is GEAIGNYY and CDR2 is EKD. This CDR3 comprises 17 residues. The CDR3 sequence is CACDTLLGDTITDKLIF. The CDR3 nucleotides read TGTGCCTGTGACACGTTGCTGGGGGATACGATCACCGATAAACTCATCTTT.

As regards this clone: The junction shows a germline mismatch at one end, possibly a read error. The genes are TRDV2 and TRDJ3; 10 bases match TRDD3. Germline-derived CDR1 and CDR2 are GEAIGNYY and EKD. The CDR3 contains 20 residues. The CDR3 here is CACDSAEGGYAFGDTRPMFF. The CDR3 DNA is TGTGCCTGTGACTCCGCCGAGGGGGGATACGCGTTCGGTGACACCCGACCGATGTTTTTC.

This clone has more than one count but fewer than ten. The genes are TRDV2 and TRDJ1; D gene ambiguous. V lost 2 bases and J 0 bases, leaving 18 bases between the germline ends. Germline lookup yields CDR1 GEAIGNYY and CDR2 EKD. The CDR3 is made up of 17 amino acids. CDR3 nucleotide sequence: TGTGCCTGTGACAGTATACCGGAACAACATAACACCGATAAACTCATCTTT. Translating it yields CACDSIPEQHNTDKLIF.

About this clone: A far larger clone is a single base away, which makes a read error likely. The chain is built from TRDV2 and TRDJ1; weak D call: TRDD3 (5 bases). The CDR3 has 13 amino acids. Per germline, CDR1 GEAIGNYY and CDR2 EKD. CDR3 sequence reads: CARDGLGENKLIF. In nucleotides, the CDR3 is TGTGCCCGTGACGGTCTTGGGGAAAATAAACTCATCTTT.

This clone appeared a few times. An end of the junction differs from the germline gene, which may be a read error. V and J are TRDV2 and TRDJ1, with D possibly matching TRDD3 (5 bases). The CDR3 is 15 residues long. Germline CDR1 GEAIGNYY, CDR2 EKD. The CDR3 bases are TGTGCCTGTCTAACTTTACTGGCGAACCGCGATAACCTCATCTTT. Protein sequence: CACLTLLANRDNLIF.

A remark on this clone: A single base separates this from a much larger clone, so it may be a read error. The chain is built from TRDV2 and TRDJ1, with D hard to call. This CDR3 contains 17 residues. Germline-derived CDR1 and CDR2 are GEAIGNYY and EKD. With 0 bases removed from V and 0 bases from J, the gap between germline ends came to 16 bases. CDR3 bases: TGTGCCTGTGACACCCTCATCCCCAAAGATAACACCGATAAACTCATCTTT. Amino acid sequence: CACDTLIPKDNTDKLIF.

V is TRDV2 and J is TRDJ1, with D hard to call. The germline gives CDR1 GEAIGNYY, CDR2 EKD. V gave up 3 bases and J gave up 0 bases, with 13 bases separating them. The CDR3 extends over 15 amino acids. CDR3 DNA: TGTGCCTGTGACGACCTTTTGGAGTACACCGATAAACTCATCTTT. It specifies CACDDLLEYTDKLIF.

This CDR3 is CACDAVKDPVGGYRDTDKLIF. The CDR3 DNA is TGTGCCTGTGACGCCGTTAAGGACCCTGTCGGGGGCTACAGAGACACCGATAAACTCATCTTT. The chain recombines TRDV2 with TRDJ1; weak D call: TRDD3 (5 bases). Trimming removed 3 bases from V and 0 bases from J, with 31 bases in between. Germline CDR1 reads GEAIGNYY; CDR2 reads EKD. This CDR3 contains 21 residues.

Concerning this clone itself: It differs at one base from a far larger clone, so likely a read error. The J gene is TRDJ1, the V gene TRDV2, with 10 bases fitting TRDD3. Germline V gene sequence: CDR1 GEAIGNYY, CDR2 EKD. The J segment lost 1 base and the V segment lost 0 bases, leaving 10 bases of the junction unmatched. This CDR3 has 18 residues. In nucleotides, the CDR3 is TGTGCCTGTGACACCGTCGGAATGGGGGATACTGGCACCGATAAACTCATCTTT. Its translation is CACDTVGMGDTGTDKLIF.

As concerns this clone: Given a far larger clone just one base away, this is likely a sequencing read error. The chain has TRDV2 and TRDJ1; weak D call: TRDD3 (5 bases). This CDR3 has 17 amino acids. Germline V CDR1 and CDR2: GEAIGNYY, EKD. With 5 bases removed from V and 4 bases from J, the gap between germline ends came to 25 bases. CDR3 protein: CACGPRVLEVGYDKLIF. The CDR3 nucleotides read TGTGCCTGTGGACCACGCGTACTGGAGGTTGGGTACGATAAACTCATCTTT.

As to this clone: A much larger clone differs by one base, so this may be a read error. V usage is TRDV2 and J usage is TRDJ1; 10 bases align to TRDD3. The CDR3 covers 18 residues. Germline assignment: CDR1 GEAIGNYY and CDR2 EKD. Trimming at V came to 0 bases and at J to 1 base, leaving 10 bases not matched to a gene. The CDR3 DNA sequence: TGTGCCTGTGACACCGTAGGGATGGGGGATACCTCCACCGATAAACTCATCTTT. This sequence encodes CACDTVGMGDTSTDKLIF.

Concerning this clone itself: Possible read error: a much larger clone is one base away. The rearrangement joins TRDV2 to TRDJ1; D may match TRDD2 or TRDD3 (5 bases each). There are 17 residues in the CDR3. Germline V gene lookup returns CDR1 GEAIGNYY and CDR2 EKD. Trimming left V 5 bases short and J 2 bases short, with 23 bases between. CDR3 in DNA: TGTGCCTGTGGCACTCTGGGACCTACCCGACGGACCGATAAACTCATCTTT. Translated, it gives CACGTLGPTRRTDKLIF.

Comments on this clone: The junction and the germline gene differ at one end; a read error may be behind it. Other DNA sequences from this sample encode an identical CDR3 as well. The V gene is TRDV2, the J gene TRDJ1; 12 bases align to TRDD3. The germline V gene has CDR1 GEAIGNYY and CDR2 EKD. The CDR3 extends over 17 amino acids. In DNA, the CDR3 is TGTGCCTGTGACGCACTACTGGGGGATACACACACAGATAAACTCATCTTT. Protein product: CACDALLGDTHTDKLIF.

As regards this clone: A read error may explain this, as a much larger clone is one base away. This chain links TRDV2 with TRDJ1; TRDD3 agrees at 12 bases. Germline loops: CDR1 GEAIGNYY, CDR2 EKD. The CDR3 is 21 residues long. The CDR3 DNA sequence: TGTGCCTGTGACCCGGTTCAAACAGCCTCGACTGGGGGATACTGGACCGCTAAACTCATCTTT. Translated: CACDPVQTASTGGYWTAKLIF.

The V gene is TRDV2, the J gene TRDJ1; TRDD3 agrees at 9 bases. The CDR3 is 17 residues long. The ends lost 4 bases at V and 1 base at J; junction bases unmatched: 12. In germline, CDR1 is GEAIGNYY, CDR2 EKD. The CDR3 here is CACDSLTGGPTTDKLIF. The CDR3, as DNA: TGTGCCTGTGATTCCCTTACTGGGGGACCGACCACCGATAAACTCATCTTT.

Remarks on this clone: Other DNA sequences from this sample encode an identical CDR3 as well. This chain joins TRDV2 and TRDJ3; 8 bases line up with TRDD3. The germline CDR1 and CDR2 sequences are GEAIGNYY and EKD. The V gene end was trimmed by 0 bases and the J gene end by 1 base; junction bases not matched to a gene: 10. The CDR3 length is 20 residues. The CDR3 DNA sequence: TGTGCCTGTGACACCGTTGATGGGGGATTGTCATCCTGGGACACCCGACAGATGTTTTTC. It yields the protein CACDTVDGGLSSWDTRQMFF.

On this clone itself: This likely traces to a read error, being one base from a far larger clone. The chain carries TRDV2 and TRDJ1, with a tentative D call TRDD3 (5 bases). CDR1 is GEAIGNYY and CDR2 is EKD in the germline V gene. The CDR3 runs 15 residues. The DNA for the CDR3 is TGTGCCTGTCTAAATTTACTGGAGAACCGCGATAACCTCATCTTT. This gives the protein CACLNLLENRDNLIF.

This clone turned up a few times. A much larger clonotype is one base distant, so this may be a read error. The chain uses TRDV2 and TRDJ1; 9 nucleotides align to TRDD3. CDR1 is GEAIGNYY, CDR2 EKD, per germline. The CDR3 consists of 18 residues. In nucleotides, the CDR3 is TGTGCCCGTGACACCGTTAATACTGGGGGACTACGCACCGATAAACTCATCTTT. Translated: CARDTVNTGGLRTDKLIF.